This T cell receptor (beta chain) originates from a study of cytomegalovirus exposure and HLA in healthy donors. With 60 Vbeta and 13 Jbeta primers, the PCR was carried out. Method: immunoSEQ multiplex PCR; TCRdb's copy keeps in-frame clones and lacks some. The profile shows under 200,000 clones, around 83% of them singletons. With regard to this clone: Its antigen is unknown.

The V end was cut by 0 bases, the J end by 5 bases, with 17 bases between. CDR1 WNHNN and CDR2 SYGVQD come from the germline V gene (reference sequence). This CDR3 spans 16 amino acids. Overall study results and limits: Reportedly, a later analysis found an Asian-associated ancestry cluster had fewer N-insertions than the approximately 640-donor mean.

The source material was PBMCs. This receptor was obtained from a man in his thirties or forties in good health and CMV-seropositive. J is TRBJ2-7 and V is TRBV10-1, with D hard to call. This chain's CDR3 is CASSESGVAPPNEQYF. The CDR3 nucleotides read TGCGCCAGCAGTGAGTCCGGTGTTGCCCCTCCTAACGAGCAGTACTTC.